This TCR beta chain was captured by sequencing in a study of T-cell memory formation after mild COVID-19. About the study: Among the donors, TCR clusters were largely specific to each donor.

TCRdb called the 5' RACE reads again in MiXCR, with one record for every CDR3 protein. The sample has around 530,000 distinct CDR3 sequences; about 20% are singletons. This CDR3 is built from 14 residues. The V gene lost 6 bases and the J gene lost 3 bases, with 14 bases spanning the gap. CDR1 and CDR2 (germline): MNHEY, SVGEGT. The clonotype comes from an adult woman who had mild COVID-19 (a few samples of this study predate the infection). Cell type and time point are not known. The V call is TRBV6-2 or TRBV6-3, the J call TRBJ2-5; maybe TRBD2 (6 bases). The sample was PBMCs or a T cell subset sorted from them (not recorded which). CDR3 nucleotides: TGTGCCAGCAGACCAACGGCGGGGAAAGAGACCCAGTACTTC. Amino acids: CASRPTAGKETQYF.